In this sample, the clone carrying this TCR beta chain turned up once. Its target is unknown. Some clones are missing from TCRdb's copy, which holds only in-frame ones; the method was immunoSEQ multiplex PCR. This table holds about 14,000 clones, approximately 91% found once. Between the trimmed V and J ends, which lost 2 bases and 2 bases, there was a span of 15 bases. Germline loops: CDR1 MGHRA, CDR2 YSYEKL. CDR3 length: 16 amino acids. This sample stems from a study of chemoradiotherapy in HPV16-positive cancers. Regarding the study as a whole: Non-HPV-specific T cells did not expand in tumors during treatment, whereas candidate HPV-specific clones and E7-related motifs did.

This TCR derives from a human donor with HPV-associated anogenital cancer. The chain combines TRBV4-1 with TRBJ1-2; D may be TRBD1 (5 bases). The material sequenced was blood, taken from a patient who underwent chemoradiotherapy. CDR3 region: CASSQKKEGINYGYTF. CDR3 DNA sequence: TGCGCCAGCAGCCAAAAAAAGGAGGGGATCAACTATGGCTACACCTTC.